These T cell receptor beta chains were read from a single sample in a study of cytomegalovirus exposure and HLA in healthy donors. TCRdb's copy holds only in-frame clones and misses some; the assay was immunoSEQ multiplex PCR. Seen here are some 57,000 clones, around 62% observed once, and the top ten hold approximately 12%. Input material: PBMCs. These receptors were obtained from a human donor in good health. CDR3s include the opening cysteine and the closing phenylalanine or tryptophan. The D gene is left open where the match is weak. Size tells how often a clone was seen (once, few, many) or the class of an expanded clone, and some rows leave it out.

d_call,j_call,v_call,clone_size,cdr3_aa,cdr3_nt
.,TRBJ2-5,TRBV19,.,CASSIRETQYF,TGTGCCAGTAGTATTCGAGAGACCCAGTACTTC
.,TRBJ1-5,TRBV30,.,CAWSVGTPSNQPQHF,TGTGCCTGGAGTGTAGGGACACCTAGCAATCAGCCCCAGCATTTT
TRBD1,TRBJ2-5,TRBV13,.,CASSLRRTGAGETQYF,TGTGCCAGCAGCCTCCGAAGGACAGGGGCTGGGGAGACCCAGTACTTC
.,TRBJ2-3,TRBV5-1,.,CASSARMGGPILSTDTQYF,TGCGCCAGCAGCGCCCGGATGGGGGGGCCGATCCTTAGCACAGATACGCAGTATTTT
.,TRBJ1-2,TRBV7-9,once,CASSLARSEANYDYTF,TGTGCCAGCAGCTTAGCAAGGTCAGAAGCTAACTATGACTACACCTTC
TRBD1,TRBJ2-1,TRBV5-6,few,CASSLDRGNEQFF,TGTGCCAGCAGCTTGGACAGGGGCAATGAGCAGTTCTTC
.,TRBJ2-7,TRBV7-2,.,CASTLPSRREQYF,TGTGCCAGCACTCTCCCCTCTAGGAGAGAGCAGTACTTC
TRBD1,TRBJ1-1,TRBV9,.,CASSPGQGGTEAFF,TGTGCCAGCAGCCCGGGACAGGGAGGCACTGAAGCTTTCTTT
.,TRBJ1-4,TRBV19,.,CATPRATNEKLFF,TGTGCCACGCCCCGAGCAACTAATGAAAAACTGTTTTTT
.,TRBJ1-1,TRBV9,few,CASSGDILRGTEAFF,TGTGCCAGCAGCGGAGATATTCTTAGGGGCACTGAAGCTTTCTTT
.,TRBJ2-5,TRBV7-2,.,CASSLNPTDTEQYF,TGTGCCAGCAGCCTCAACCCGACGGACACTGAGCAGTACTTC
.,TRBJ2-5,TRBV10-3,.,CAISPGLSQETQYF,TGTGCCATCAGTCCTGGACTGTCCCAAGAGACCCAGTACTTC
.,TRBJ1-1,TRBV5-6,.,CASSVFQGIGAEAFF,TGTGCCAGCAGCGTCTTCCAGGGTATCGGCGCTGAAGCTTTCTTT
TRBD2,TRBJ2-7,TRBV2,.,CASRSGLAGVEQYF,TGTGCCAGCAGATCGGGACTAGCGGGGGTGGAGCAGTACTTC
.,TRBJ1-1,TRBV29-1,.,CSVVSGRGLNTEAFF,TGCAGCGTTGTTTCGGGCAGGGGTCTGAACACTGAAGCTTTCTTT
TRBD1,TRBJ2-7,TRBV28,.,CASSFNYQDRGYEQYF,TGTGCCAGCAGTTTCAATTACCAGGACAGGGGGTACGAGCAGTACTTC
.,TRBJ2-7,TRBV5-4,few,CASSFEGPRKGQYF,TGTGCCAGCAGCTTCGAGGGCCCGAGAAAGGGGCAGTACTTC
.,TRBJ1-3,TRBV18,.,CASSPPHRTGNTIYF,TGTGCCAGCTCACCACCGCACAGGACTGGAAACACCATATATTTT
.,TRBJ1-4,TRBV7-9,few,CSSSSRGRQTTDEKLFF,TGTTCCAGCAGCTCGCGGGGACGACAGACAACTGATGAAAAACTGTTTTTT
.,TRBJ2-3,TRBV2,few,CASTAGQSTDTQYF,TGTGCCAGCACCGCCGGACAGAGCACAGATACGCAGTATTTT
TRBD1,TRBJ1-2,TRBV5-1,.,CASSLAGGYGYTF,TGCGCCAGCAGCTTGGCAGGGGGGTATGGCTACACCTTC
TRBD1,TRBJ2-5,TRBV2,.,CASRDRGPLGETQYF,TGTGCCAGCAGGGACAGGGGGCCTTTGGGGGAGACCCAGTACTTC
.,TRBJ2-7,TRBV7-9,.,CASSLVVPYEQYF,TGTGCCAGCAGCTTAGTAGTGCCCTACGAGCAGTACTTC
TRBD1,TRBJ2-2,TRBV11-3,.,CASSLDPRQGSGELFF,TGTGCCAGCAGCTTAGATCCGAGACAGGGGTCCGGGGAGCTGTTTTTT
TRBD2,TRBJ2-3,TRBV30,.,CAWSVRLAGTDTQYF,TGTGCCTGGAGTGTACGACTAGCGGGCACAGATACGCAGTATTTT
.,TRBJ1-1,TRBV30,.,CAWRDSGTSEAFF,TGTGCCTGGAGAGACTCCGGGACATCCGAAGCTTTCTTT
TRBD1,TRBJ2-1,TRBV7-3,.,CASSLQGFSYNEQFF,TGTGCCAGCAGCCTACAGGGGTTTTCTTACAATGAGCAGTTCTTC
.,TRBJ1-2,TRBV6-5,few,CASSYKGNGYTF,TGTGCCAGCAGTTACAAGGGGAATGGCTACACCTTC
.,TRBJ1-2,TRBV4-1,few,CASSQGGGGQIVSSNYGYTF,TGCGCCAGCAGCCAGGGTGGGGGAGGACAAATAGTCTCGTCTAACTATGGCTACACCTTC
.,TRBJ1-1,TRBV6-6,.,CASMRATEAFF,TGTGCCAGCATGAGGGCCACTGAAGCTTTCTTT
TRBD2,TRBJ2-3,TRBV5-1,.,CASSSGGTQQYF,TGCGCCAGCAGCTCGGGGGGAACTCAGCAGTATTTT
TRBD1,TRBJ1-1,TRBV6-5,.,CASIPTGIKNTEAFF,TGTGCCAGCATTCCGACAGGGATCAAGAACACTGAAGCTTTCTTT
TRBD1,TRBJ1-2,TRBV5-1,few,CASSFGQGRYTF,TGCGCCAGCAGCTTTGGACAGGGGCGCTACACCTTC
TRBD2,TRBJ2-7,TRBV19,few,CASSKGLAGETASYEQYF,TGTGCCAGTAGTAAGGGACTAGCGGGGGAAACCGCCTCCTACGAGCAGTACTTC
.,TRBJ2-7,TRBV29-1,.,CSVEPGPEAYEQYF,TGCAGCGTTGAGCCGGGCCCGGAGGCCTACGAGCAGTACTTC
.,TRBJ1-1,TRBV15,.,CATSRDGNTEAFF,TGTGCCACCAGCAGAGACGGGAACACTGAAGCTTTCTTT
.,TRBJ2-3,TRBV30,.,CACLPGDTQYF,TGTGCCTGTCTACCTGGAGATACGCAGTATTTT
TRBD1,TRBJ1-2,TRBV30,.,CAWSMGQGAPGYGYTF,TGTGCCTGGAGTATGGGACAGGGGGCTCCTGGATATGGCTACACCTTC
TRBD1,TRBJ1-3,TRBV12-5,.,CASGLPDRGSGNTIYF,TGTGCTAGTGGTCTCCCGGACAGGGGATCTGGAAACACCATATATTTT
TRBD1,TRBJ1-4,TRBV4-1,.,CASSQDPGGVNEKLFF,TGCGCCAGCAGCCAAGACCCAGGGGGAGTTAATGAAAAACTGTTTTTT
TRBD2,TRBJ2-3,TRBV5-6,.,CASSLGQRGGLGTDTQYF,TGTGCCAGCAGCTTGGGCCAGCGGGGGGGCCTTGGCACAGATACGCAGTATTTT
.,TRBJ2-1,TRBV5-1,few,CASSFRGARSYNEQFF,TGCGCCAGCAGCTTCAGGGGGGCGAGATCCTACAATGAGCAGTTCTTC
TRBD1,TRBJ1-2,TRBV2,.,CASGKGARNYGYTF,TGTGCCAGCGGCAAGGGGGCAAGAAACTATGGCTACACCTTC
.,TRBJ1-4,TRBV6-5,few,CASSYRGSNEKLFF,TGTGCCAGCAGTTACAGGGGAAGCAATGAAAAACTGTTTTTT
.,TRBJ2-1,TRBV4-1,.,CASSPTTSMNEQFF,TGCGCCAGCAGCCCTACAACTAGTATGAATGAGCAGTTCTTC
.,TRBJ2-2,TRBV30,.,CAWKKGHNTGELFF,TGTGCCTGGAAGAAAGGACACAACACCGGGGAGCTGTTTTTT
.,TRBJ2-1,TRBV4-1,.,CASSQARYNEQFF,TGCGCCAGCAGCCAAGCGCGGTACAATGAGCAGTTCTTC
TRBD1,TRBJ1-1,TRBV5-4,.,CASSAYQGANTEAFF,TGTGCCAGCAGCGCGTACCAGGGGGCGAACACTGAAGCTTTCTTT
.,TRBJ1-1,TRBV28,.,CASSFPAGGRTEAFF,TGTGCCAGCAGTTTCCCCGCCGGGGGGCGAACTGAAGCTTTCTTT
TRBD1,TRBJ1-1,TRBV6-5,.,CASSRTGGGTEAFF,TGTGCCAGCAGTCGGACAGGGGGCGGGACTGAAGCTTTCTTT
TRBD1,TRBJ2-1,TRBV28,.,CASSSRRHDRGNEQFF,TGTGCCAGCAGTTCCCGGAGACACGACAGGGGAAATGAGCAGTTCTTC
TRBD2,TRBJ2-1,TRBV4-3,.,CASSAAGGRYNEQFF,TGCGCCAGCAGCGCCGCGGGGGGGCGCTACAATGAGCAGTTCTTC
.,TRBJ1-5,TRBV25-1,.,CASSGDTEEPQHF,TGTGCCAGCAGCGGGGACACGGAGGAGCCCCAGCATTTT